The clone carrying this T cell receptor beta chain was seen once. These data come from a study of blood T cell repertoires in COVID-19. Study at large: Specimens from acute and convalescent COVID-19 originated in the United States, Italy and Spain. The cDNA or gDNA used as material had been derived from T cells, B-cell-depleted T cells, or PBMCs.

Germline values: CDR1 SGHRS, CDR2 YFSETQ. Trimming removed 0 bases at V and 4 bases at J, with 7 bases between. The CDR3 covers 13 residues. Authors' methods: Amplification of reference gene primers provided the estimated nucleated cell counts. Clones were sequenced by immunoSEQ multiplex PCR, and TCRdb holds only the in-frame ones, with some missing. The V and J calls and clone size come from that table; D and trimming were worked out from the DNA. The data contain approximately 220,000 clones, roughly 80% of them singletons. V gene TRBV5-1 combines with J gene TRBJ1-1, with a tentative D call TRBD1 (5 bases). This receptor was obtained from an older woman with acute or convalescent COVID-19. Sample: peripheral blood. CDR3 DNA sequence: TGCGCCAGCAGCTTGGACGGGGGCACTGAAGCTTTCTTT. Its protein is CASSLDGGTEAFF.